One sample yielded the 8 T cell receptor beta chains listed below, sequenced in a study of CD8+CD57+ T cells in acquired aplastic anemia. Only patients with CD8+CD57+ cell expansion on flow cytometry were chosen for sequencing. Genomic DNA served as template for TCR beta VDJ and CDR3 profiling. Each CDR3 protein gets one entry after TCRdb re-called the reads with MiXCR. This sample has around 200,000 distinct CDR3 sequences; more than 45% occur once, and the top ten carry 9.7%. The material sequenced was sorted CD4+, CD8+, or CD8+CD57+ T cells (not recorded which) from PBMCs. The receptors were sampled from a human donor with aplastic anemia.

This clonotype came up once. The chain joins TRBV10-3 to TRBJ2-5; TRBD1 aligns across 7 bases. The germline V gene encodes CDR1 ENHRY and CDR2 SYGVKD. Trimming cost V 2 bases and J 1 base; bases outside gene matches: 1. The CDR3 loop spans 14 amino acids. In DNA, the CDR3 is TGTGCCATCAGTGAGCGGGACAGCCAAGAGACCCAGTACTTC. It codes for CAISERDSQETQYF.

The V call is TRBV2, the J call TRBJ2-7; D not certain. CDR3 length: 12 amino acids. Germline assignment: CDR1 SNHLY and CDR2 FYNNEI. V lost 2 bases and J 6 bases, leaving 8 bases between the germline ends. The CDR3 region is CASSEMCCEQYF. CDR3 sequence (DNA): TGTGCCAGCAGTGAAATGTGCTGCGAGCAGTACTTC.

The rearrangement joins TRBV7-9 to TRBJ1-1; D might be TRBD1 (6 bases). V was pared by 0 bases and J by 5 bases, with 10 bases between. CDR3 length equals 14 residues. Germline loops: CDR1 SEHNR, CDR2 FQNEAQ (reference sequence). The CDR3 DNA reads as TGTGCCAGCAGCTTAGCAGGGGGAGGAACTGAAGCTTTCTTT. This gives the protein CASSLAGGGTEAFF.

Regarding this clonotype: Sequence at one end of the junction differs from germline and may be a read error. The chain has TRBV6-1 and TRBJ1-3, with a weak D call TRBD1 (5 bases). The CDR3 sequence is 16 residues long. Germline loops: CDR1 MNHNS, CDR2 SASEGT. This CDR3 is CASSEWVGGEENTIYF. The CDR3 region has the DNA TGCGCCAGCAGTGAATGGGTAGGAGGGGAAGAAAACACCATATATTTT.

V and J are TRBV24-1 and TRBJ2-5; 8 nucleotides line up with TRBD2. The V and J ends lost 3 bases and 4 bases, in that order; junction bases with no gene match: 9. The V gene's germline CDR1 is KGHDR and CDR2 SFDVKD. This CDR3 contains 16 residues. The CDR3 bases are TGTGCCACCAGTGATCCGACTAGCGTTGGGGCAGAGACCCAGTACTTC. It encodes CATSDPTSVGAETQYF.

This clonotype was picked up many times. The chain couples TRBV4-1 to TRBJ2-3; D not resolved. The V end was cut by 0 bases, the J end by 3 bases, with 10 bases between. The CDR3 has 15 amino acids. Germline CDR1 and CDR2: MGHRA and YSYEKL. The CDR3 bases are TGCGCCAGCAGCCAAGATGTTGTGGGTACAGATACGCAGTATTTT. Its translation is CASSQDVVGTDTQYF.

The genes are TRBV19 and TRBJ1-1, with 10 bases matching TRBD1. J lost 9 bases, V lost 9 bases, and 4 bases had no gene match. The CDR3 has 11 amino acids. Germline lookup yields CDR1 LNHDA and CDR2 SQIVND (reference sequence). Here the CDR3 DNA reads TGTGCCAGCCGGGACAGGGGCCAAGCTTTCTTT. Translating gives CASRDRGQAFF.

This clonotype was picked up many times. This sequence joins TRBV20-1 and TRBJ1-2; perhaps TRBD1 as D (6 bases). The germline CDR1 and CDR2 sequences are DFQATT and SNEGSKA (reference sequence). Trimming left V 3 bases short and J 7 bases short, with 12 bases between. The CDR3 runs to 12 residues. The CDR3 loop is CSASQQGGGYTF. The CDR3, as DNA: TGCAGTGCTAGTCAACAGGGAGGTGGCTACACCTTC.